The 5 T cell receptor beta chains listed next were all sequenced from one sample in a study of T cells in Graves' hyperthyroidism and ophthalmopathy. It was RNA transcripts that yielded the amplified TCR beta CDR3 regions. Initially, a first-round RT-PCR of the TCR CDR3 employed the HTBI primer set. TCRdb recomputed calls from the multiplex PCR reads with MiXCR, one row per CDR3 protein. There are 550,000 to 600,000 distinct CDR3 sequences in the sample; 40% to 55% occur only once, and around 19% lies in the top ten. Sequenced sample: peripheral blood or thyroid tissue (not recorded which). These receptors originate from an adult woman with Graves' disease, either hyperthyroidism or ophthalmopathy (not recorded which).

A remark on this clonotype: Being one base from a much bigger clone, this may be a read error. The chain is built from TRBV10-3 and TRBJ2-6; TRBD2 is a possible D gene (6 bases). Germline assignment: CDR1 ENHRY and CDR2 SYGVKD. This CDR3 has 20 amino acids. Trimming removed 11 bases at V and 0 bases at J, with 29 bases between. CDR3 loop: CAPRDPDAGQVVSGANVLTF. For the CDR3, the DNA is TGTGCCCCGAGGGATCCGGATGCGGGGCAGGTGGTCTCTGGGGCCAACGTCCTGACTTTC.

Ten or more counts support this clonotype. The V gene is TRBV7-9, the J gene TRBJ2-7, with 7 bases identical to TRBD1. This CDR3 region has 15 residues. The germline gives CDR1 SEHNR, CDR2 FQNEAQ (reference sequence). V trimming: 1 base; J trimming: 7 bases; junction bases outside the gene matches: 10. In DNA form, the CDR3 reads TGTGCCAGCAGCTTAGAGACGAAGGGGGCAGAGGAGCAGTACTTC. Residues: CASSLETKGAEEQYF.

This chain connects TRBV10-3 to TRBJ1-3; D unclear. V was clipped by 6 bases and J by 4 bases, with 4 bases between them. This CDR3 has 11 residues. Germline values: CDR1 ENHRY, CDR2 SYGVKD. The CDR3 nucleotides read TGTGCCATCAGAGCCGGAAACACCATATATTTT. This sequence encodes CAIRAGNTIYF.

The sample holds a few counts of this clonotype. The V gene is TRBV2, the J gene TRBJ1-4; tentative D call: TRBD1 (6 bases). Germline CDR1 is SNHLY and CDR2 is FYNNEI. Trimming left V 7 bases short and J 5 bases short, with 14 bases between. The CDR3 spans 14 residues. CDR3 sequence reads: CASNQGRGNEKLFF. CDR3 DNA: TGTGCCAGCAACCAGGGGAGGGGGAATGAAAAACTGTTTTTT.

This clonotype was observed at least ten times. The genes are TRBV6-6 and TRBJ1-6; no clear D gene. The CDR3 sequence is 14 residues long. V was shortened by 7 bases and J by 0 bases, with 7 bases between the two germline ends. The V gene's germline CDR1 is MNHNY and CDR2 SVGAGI (reference sequence). The CDR3, as DNA: TGTGCCAGCAAGGCGAACTCCTATAATTCACCCCTCCACTTT. This sequence encodes CASKANSYNSPLHF.